These 12 T cell receptor beta chains originate from one sample sequenced in a study of T cell responses to AZD1222 COVID-19 vaccine. This table comes from immunoSEQ multiplex PCR, and its TCRdb copy is limited to in-frame clones, with some not included. The sample records around 99,000 clones, around nine tenths being singletons. This specimen consisted of peripheral blood, obtained on day 0 of AZD1222 vaccination. Every receptor here comes from an adult in good health.

The chain uses TRBV28 and TRBJ2-7, with D hard to call. Germline CDR1 reads MDHEN; CDR2 reads SYDVKM. The CDR3 has 15 residues. Trimming cost V 3 bases and J 0 bases, with 12 bases left between them. The CDR3 region is CASSLSRKRSYEQYF. The DNA for the CDR3 is TGTGCCAGCAGTTTGAGTCGGAAACGCTCCTACGAGCAGTACTTC. The variable domain in full, with the rest retrieved from reference TRBV28 and TRBJ2-7, is DVKVTQSSRYLVKRTGEKVFLECVQDMDHENMFWYRQDPGLGLRLIYFSYDVKMKEKGDIPEGYSVSREKKERFSLILESASTNQTSMYLCASSLSRKRSYEQYFGPGTRLTVT.

The J gene is TRBJ1-2, the V gene TRBV11-2, with 7 bases identical to TRBD1. Germline V lookup: CDR1 SGHAT, CDR2 FQNNGV. Germline trimming cut 5 bases from V and 8 bases from J; bases unmatched to any gene: 8. This CDR3 is built from 13 residues. The DNA for the CDR3 is TGTGCCAGCAGCCCGACAGGGTTAGAGGGCTACACCTTC. The encoded protein is CASSPTGLEGYTF. Supplemented by reference TRBV11-2 and TRBJ1-2, the full variable domain reads EAGVAQSPRYKIIEKRQSVAFWCNPISGHATLYWYQQILGQGPKLLIQFQNNGVVDDSQLPKDRFSAERLKGVDSTLKIQPAKLEDSAVYLCASSPTGLEGYTFGSGTRLTVV.

This sequence joins TRBV7-3 and TRBJ1-1, with 8 bases fitting TRBD1. J lost 8 bases, V lost 4 bases, and 9 bases had no gene match. CDR3 length equals 14 residues. From germline, CDR1 is SGHTA and CDR2 FQGTGA. The CDR3 reads CASSSADRVSEAFF. CDR3 DNA sequence: TGTGCCAGCAGCTCGGCGGACAGGGTCTCCGAAGCTTTCTTT. The entire variable domain, with the rest obtained from reference TRBV7-3 and TRBJ1-1, is as follows: GAGVSQTPSNKVTEKGKYVELRCDPISGHTALYWYRQSLGQGPEFLIYFQGTGAADDSGLPNDRFFAVRPEGSVSTLKIQRTERGDSAVYLCASSSADRVSEAFFGQGTRLTVV.

This chain links TRBV27 with TRBJ1-4; possible D gene TRBD1, 5 bases. CDR3 length: 17 residues. The V gene lost 5 bases and the J gene lost 0 bases, with 16 bases spanning the gap. CDR1 is MNHEY, CDR2 SMNVEV, per germline (reference sequence). The CDR3 DNA reads as TGTGCCAGCAGTCCCCGCGGCGGGGGGTCAACTAATGAAAAACTGTTTTTT. Its translation is CASSPRGGGSTNEKLFF.

The chain combines TRBV28 with TRBJ2-1, with 9 bases that match TRBD2. The V gene's germline CDR1 is MDHEN and CDR2 SYDVKM. The length of the CDR3 is 15 residues. V gave up 8 bases and J gave up 5 bases; unmatched junction bases: 10. Written as DNA, the CDR3 is TGTGCCAGCCTTATAGCGGGAGCAGGAGACAATGAGCAGTTCTTC. Amino acids: CASLIAGAGDNEQFF.

The chain is built from TRBV4-3 and TRBJ1-5, with D tentatively TRBD1 (5 bases). Germline lookup yields CDR1 LGHNA and CDR2 YSLEER. The CDR3 covers 14 residues. The V end lost 3 bases, the J end lost 7 bases, and 13 bases lay between the germline ends. CDR3 coding DNA: TGCGCCAGCAGCCAGAGTGGGGGGTTGCAGCCCCAGCATTTT. Its translation is CASSQSGGLQPQHF.

J is TRBJ2-3 and V is TRBV7-9; 9 bases fit TRBD2. This CDR3 contains 16 residues. Trimming cost V 2 bases and J 3 bases; bases outside gene matches: 6. Germline lookup yields CDR1 SEHNR and CDR2 FQNEAQ (reference sequence). CDR3: CASSLNSGSMTDTQYF. Here the CDR3 DNA reads TGTGCCAGCAGCTTAAATAGCGGGAGTATGACAGATACGCAGTATTTT.

The chain combines TRBV3-1 (or the pseudogene TRBV3-2) with TRBJ2-3; D might be TRBD1 (5 bases). There are 15 residues in the CDR3. From germline, CDR1 is LGHDT and CDR2 YNNKEL (reference sequence). The germline V and J ends were trimmed by 0 bases and 4 bases, with 11 bases remaining between them. The CDR3 region is CASSQDVGLPDTQYF. The CDR3 region has the DNA TGTGCCAGCAGCCAAGATGTGGGGCTTCCAGATACGCAGTATTTT.

The rearrangement joins TRBV6-1 to TRBJ1-2, with D perhaps matching TRBD1 (5 bases). The CDR3 runs 14 residues. Germline CDR1 and CDR2: MNHNS and SASEGT. V lost 2 bases, J lost 4 bases, and 11 bases lay in between. CDR3 bases: TGTGCCAGCAGTGAATCTACAGGACTCTATGGCTACACCTTC. Protein product: CASSESTGLYGYTF.

The V call is TRBV28, the J call TRBJ1-3; D gene uncertain. This CDR3 comprises 14 residues. V lost 6 bases and J 4 bases, leaving 13 bases between the germline ends. Looked up from germline, CDR1 is MDHEN and CDR2 is SYDVKM. The CDR3 sequence is CASSYPISGNTIYF. CDR3 coding DNA: TGTGCCAGCAGCTACCCTATATCGGGAAACACCATATATTTT.

This clone was counted a few times. The rearrangement links TRBV6-1 to TRBJ2-7, with TRBD1 identical over 8 bases. The CDR3 is 14 amino acids. V shed 3 bases and J 3 bases; nucleotides not matched to a gene: 4. The V gene's germline CDR1 is MNHNS and CDR2 SASEGT. In nucleotides, the CDR3 is TGTGCCAGCAGTGAGACAGGGGACCGCTACGAGCAGTACTTC. Translated, it gives CASSETGDRYEQYF.

The chain has TRBV3-1 (or the pseudogene TRBV3-2) and TRBJ1-5; D is undetermined. CDR1 LGHDT and CDR2 YNNKEL come from the germline V gene (reference sequence). Trimming left V 1 base short and J 4 bases short, with 11 bases between. This CDR3 has 15 residues. The CDR3 nucleotides are TGTGCCAGCAGCCAAGCGGGCCCGAGGAATCAGCCCCAGCATTTT. It encodes CASSQAGPRNQPQHF.